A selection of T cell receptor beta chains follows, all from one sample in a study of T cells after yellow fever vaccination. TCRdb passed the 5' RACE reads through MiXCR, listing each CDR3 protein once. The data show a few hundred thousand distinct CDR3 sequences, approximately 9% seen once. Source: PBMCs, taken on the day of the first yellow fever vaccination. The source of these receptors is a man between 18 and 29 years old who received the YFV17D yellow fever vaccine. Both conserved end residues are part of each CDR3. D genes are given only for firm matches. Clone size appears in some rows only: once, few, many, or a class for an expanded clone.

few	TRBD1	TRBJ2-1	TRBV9	CASSAGTATNEQFF	TGTGCCAGCAGCGCCGGGACAGCTACGAATGAGCAGTTCTTC
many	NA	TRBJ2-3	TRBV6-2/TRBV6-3	CASSRRTRGRTDTQYF	TGTGCCAGCAGCCGCCGAACCCGGGGGAGGACAGATACGCAGTATTTT
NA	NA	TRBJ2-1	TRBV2	CASSEAIGPNF	TGTGCCAGCAGTGAAGCCATAGGGCCCAACTTC
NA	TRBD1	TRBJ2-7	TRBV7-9	CASSYTGGAEQYF	TGTGCCAGCAGCTACACAGGGGGCGCCGAGCAGTACTTC
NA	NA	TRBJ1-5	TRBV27	CASGQQVNQPQHF	TGTGCCAGCGGGCAACAGGTTAATCAGCCCCAGCATTTT
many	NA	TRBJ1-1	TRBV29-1	CSVSPFTEAFF	TGCAGCGTTTCCCCCTTCACTGAAGCTTTCTTT
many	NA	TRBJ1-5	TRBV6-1	CASSRSGGNQPQHF	TGTGCCAGCAGTCGATCTGGGGGGAATCAGCCCCAGCATTTT
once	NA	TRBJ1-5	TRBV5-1	CASSPGTISGQPQHF	TGCGCCAGCAGCCCCGGGACCATTAGCGGTCAGCCCCAGCATTTT
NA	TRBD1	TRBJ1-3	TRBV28	CASSQGQGRNTIYF	TGTGCCAGCAGCCAAGGACAGGGGAGGAACACCATATATTTT
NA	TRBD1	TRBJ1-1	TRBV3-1	CASSLEGTAAFF	TGTGCCAGCAGCCTCGAGGGGACAGCCGCTTTCTTT
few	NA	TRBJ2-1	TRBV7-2	CASEESVTSLSYNEQFF	TGTGCCAGCGAGGAATCCGTGACAAGTCTTTCCTACAATGAGCAGTTCTTC
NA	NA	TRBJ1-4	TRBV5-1	CASSLIAATNEKLFF	TGCGCCAGCAGCTTAATTGCAGCAACTAATGAAAAACTGTTTTTT
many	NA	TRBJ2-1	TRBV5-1	CASSLQINEQFF	TGCGCCAGCAGTTTACAGATCAATGAGCAGTTCTTC
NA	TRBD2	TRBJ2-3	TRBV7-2	CASSLVGTSGGGAQCF	TGTGCCAGCAGCTTAGTGGGGACTAGCGGGGGTGGGGCGCAGTGTTTT
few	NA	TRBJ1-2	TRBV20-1	CSARGGGRHYGYTF	TGCAGTGCTAGAGGAGGAGGGAGGCACTATGGCTACACCTTC
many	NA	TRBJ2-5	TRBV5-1	CASTEGRPSAETQYF	TGCGCCAGCACCGAAGGACGCCCGTCGGCAGAGACCCAGTACTTC
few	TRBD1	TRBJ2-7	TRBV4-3	CASSQGQGDYEQYF	TGCGCCAGCAGCCAAGGGCAGGGGGACTACGAGCAGTACTTC
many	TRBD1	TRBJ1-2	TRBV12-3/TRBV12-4	CASSPGQGAIGYGYTF	TGTGCCAGCAGCCCCGGACAGGGGGCCATCGGCTATGGCTACACCTTC
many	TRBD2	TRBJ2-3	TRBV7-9	CASSDETSGRGDTQYF	TGTGCCAGCAGCGACGAGACTAGCGGGAGGGGAGATACGCAGTATTTT
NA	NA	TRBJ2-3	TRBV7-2	CASSLRGFGGGPDTQYF	TGTGCCAGCAGCTTAAGGGGTTTTGGGGGCGGTCCCGATACGCAGTATTTT
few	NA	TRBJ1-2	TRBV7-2	CASSPVRGANYGYTF	TGTGCCAGCAGCCCGGTCAGGGGTGCTAACTATGGCTACACCTTC
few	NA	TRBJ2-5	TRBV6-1	CASSRPIWPPETQYF	TGTGCCAGCAGTCGACCTATTTGGCCGCCAGAGACCCAGTACTTC
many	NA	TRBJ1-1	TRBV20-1	CSVTGEGTEAFF	TGCAGTGTTACAGGTGAGGGAACTGAAGCTTTCTTT
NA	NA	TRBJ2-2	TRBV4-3	CASSDNTPGELLF	TGCGCCAGCAGTGACAATACCCCCGGGGAGCTGCTTTTT
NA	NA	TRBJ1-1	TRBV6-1	CASKVGHDTEAFF	TGTGCCAGCAAAGTGGGGCACGACACTGAAGCTTTCTTT
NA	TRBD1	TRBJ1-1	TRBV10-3	CAIREDRGWTEAFF	TGTGCCATCAGGGAAGACAGGGGATGGACTGAAGCTTTCTTT
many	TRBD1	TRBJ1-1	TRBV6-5	CASRRTGTVYEAFF	TGTGCCAGCAGACGAACCGGGACAGTATATGAAGCTTTCTTT
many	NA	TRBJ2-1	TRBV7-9	CASSPQGGGLNEQFF	TGTGCCAGCAGCCCCCAGGGGGGGGGCCTGAATGAGCAGTTCTTC
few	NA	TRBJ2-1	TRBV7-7	CASSLGDSQSSYNEQFF	TGTGCTAGCAGCTTAGGAGACAGTCAAAGCTCCTACAATGAGCAGTTCTTC
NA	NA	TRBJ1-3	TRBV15	CATSRDRLLGNTIYF	TGTGCCACCAGCAGAGACAGACTACTTGGAAACACCATATATTTT
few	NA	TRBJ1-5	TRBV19	CASSMAGYSNQPQHF	TGTGCCAGTAGTATGGCCGGGTATAGCAATCAGCCCCAGCATTTT
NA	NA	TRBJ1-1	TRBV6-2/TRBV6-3	CASSYVAEAFF	TGTGCCAGCAGTTACGTTGCTGAAGCTTTCTTT
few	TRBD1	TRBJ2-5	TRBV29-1	CSGGTGGGETQYF	TGCAGCGGGGGGACAGGGGGCGGAGAGACCCAGTACTTC
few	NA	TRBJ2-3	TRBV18	CASSPALRDTQYF	TGTGCCAGCTCCCCGGCTTTGCGGGATACGCAGTATTTT
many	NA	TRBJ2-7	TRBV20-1	CSARDLRDSAYEQYF	TGCAGTGCTAGAGATTTAAGGGACTCAGCCTACGAGCAGTACTTC
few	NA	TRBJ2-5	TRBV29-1	CSARRGTEETQYF	TGCAGCGCCCGGAGGGGGACAGAAGAGACCCAGTACTTC
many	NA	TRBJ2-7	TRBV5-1	CASSLGYYEQYF	TGCGCCAGCAGCTTGGGGTACTACGAGCAGTACTTC
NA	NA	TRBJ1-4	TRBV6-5	CASSYSLSEKLFF	TGTGCCAGCAGTTACTCCCTCAGTGAAAAACTGTTTTTT
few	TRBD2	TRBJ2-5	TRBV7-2	CASSSVGGEETQYF	TGTGCCAGCAGCTCTGTGGGGGGGGAAGAGACCCAGTACTTC
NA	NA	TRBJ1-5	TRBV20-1	CSAVADGNQPQHF	TGCAGTGCTGTGGCGGACGGCAATCAGCCCCAGCATTTT
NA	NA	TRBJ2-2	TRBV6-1	CASSGRVNTGELFF	TGTGCCAGCAGTGGCAGGGTGAACACCGGGGAGCTGTTTTTT
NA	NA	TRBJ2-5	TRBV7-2	CASSLQGKETQYF	TGTGCCAGCAGCTTACAGGGGAAAGAGACCCAGTACTTC
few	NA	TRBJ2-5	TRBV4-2	CASSQDKGKTQYF	TGTGCCAGCAGCCAAGACAAGGGAAAGACCCAGTACTTC
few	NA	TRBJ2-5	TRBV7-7	CASSLGGTPEETQYF	TGTGCCAGCAGCTTAGGTGGGACACCCGAAGAGACCCAGTACTTC
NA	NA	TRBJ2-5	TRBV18	CASSPPTLQETQYF	TGTGCCAGCTCACCACCGACTTTACAAGAGACCCAGTACTTC
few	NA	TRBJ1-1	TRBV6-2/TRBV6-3	CASSSGGAGDTEAFF	TGTGCCAGCAGTTCGGGCGGAGCGGGGGACACTGAAGCTTTCTTT